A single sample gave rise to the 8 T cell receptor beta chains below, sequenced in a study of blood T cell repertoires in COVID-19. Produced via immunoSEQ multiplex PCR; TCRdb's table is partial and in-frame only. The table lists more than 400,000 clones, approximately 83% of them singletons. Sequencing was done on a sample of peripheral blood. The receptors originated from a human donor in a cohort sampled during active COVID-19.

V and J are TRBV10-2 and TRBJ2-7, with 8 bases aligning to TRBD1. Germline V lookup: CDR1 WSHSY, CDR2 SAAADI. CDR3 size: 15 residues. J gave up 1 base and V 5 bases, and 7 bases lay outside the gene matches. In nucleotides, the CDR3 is TGCGCCAGCAGTCCCTACAGGGGGTCTTCCTACGAGCAGTACTTC. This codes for CASSPYRGSSYEQYF.

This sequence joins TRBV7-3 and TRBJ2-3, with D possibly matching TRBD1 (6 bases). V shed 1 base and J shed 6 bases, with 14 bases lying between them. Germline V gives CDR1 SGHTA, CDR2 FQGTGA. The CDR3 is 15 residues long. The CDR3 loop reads CASSLIRDRGDTQYF. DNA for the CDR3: TGTGCCAGCAGCTTAATCCGTGATAGGGGGGATACGCAGTATTTT.

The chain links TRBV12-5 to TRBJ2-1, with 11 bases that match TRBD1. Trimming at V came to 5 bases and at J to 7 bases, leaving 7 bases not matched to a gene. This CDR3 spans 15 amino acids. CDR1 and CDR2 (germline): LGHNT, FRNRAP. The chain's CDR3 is CASGLGTGGRNEQFF. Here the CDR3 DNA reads TGTGCTAGTGGTCTCGGGACAGGGGGTCGGAATGAGCAGTTCTTC.

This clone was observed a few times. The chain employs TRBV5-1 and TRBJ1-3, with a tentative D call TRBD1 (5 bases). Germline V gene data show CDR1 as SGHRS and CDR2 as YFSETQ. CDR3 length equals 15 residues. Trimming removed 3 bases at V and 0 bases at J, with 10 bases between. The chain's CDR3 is CASSWGENSGNTIYF. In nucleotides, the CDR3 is TGCGCCAGCAGCTGGGGGGAGAACTCTGGAAACACCATATATTTT.

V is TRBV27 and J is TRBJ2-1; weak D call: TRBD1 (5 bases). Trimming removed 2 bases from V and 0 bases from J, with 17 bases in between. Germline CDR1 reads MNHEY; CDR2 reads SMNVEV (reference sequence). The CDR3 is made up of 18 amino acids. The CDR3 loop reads CASSLGVLRQSSYNEQFF. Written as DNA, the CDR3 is TGTGCCAGCAGTTTAGGCGTCCTTAGACAGAGCTCCTACAATGAGCAGTTCTTC.

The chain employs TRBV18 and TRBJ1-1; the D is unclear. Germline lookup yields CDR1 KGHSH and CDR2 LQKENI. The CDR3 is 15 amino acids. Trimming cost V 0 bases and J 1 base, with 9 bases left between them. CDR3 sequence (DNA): TGTGCCAGCTCACCACCGGTTCGGGGGAACACTGAAGCTTTCTTT. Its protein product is CASSPPVRGNTEAFF.

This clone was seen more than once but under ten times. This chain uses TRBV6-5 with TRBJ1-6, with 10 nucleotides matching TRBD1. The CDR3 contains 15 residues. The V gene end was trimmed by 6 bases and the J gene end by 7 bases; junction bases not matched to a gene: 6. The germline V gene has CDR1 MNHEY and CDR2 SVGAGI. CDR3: CASSHDRGQNSPLHF. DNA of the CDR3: TGTGCCAGCAGCCACGACAGGGGGCAGAATTCACCCCTCCACTTT.

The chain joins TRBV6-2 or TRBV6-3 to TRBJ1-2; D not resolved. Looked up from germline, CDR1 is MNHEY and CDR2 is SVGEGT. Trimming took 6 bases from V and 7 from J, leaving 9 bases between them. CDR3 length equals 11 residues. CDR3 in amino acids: CASSPSRGYTF. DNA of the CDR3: TGTGCCAGCAGCCCCTCCCGTGGCTACACCTTC.